This T cell receptor beta chain derives from a study of technical replicates of blood from a handful of donors. Produced via immunoSEQ multiplex PCR; TCRdb's table is partial and in-frame only. The table records about 84,000 clones, 85% to 95% of them present only once. This sequence was found in a human donor in good health. Sequences were obtained from T cells isolated from PBMCs.

CDR3 protein: CASSLGQENTDTQYF. The CDR3, as DNA: TGTGCCAGCAGCTTGGGACAGGAGAACACAGATACGCAGTATTTT. The chain couples TRBV5-5 to TRBJ2-3; D perhaps matches TRBD1 (6 bases). From germline, CDR1 is SGHKS and CDR2 YYEKEE (reference sequence). The CDR3 length is 15 residues. V was cut by 0 bases and J by 2 bases, with 10 bases left in between.